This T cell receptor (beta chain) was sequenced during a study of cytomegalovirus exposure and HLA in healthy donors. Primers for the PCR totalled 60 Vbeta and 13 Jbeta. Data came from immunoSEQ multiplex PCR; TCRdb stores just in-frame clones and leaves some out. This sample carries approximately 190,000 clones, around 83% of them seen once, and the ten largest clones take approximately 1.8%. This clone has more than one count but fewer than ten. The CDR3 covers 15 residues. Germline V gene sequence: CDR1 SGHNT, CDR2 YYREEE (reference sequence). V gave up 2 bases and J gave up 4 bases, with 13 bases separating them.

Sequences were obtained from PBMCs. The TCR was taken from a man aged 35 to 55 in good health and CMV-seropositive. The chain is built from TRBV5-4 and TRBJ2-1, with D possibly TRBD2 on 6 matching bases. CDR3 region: CASSFGGALYNEQFF. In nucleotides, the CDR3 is TGTGCCAGCAGCTTCGGCGGGGCACTATACAATGAGCAGTTCTTC.